This entry lists 13 T cell receptor beta chains sequenced from one sample in a study of T cell responses to AZD1222 COVID-19 vaccine. Libraries were prepared by immunoSEQ multiplex PCR; TCRdb keeps only in-frame clonotypes and omits some of them. The data show about 140,000 clones, 80% to 95% seen once. The sequenced sample was peripheral blood, obtained on day 0 of AZD1222 vaccination. All receptors come from an adult in good health.

The chain carries TRBV5-1 and TRBJ2-6; no clear D gene. The CDR3 totals 16 residues. The V end was cut by 4 bases, the J end by 0 bases, with 11 bases between. Germline lookup yields CDR1 SGHRS and CDR2 YFSETQ. This chain's CDR3 is CASSENVNSGANVLTF. Written as DNA, the CDR3 is TGCGCCAGCAGCGAAAATGTTAACTCTGGGGCCAACGTCCTGACTTTC.

This clone was counted a few times. The chain couples TRBV12-5 to TRBJ2-5; D gene ambiguous. The CDR3 covers 15 residues. The V gene's germline CDR1 is LGHNT and CDR2 FRNRAP. V was clipped by 1 base and J by 7 bases, with 16 bases between them. The CDR3 DNA is TGTGCTAGTGGTTTGGGGCGACTGGCGGTCGGGACCCAGTACTTC. This translates into CASGLGRLAVGTQYF. The whole variable domain, remainder taken from reference TRBV12-5 and TRBJ2-5, is DARVTQTPRHKVTEMGQEVTMRCQPILGHNTVFWYRQTMMQGLELLAYFRNRAPLDDSGMPKDRFSAEMPDATLATLKIQPSEPRDSAVYFCASGLGRLAVGTQYFGPGTRLLVL.

The gene calls are TRBV27 and TRBJ1-1; D gene unclear. CDR3 length: 14 amino acids. Germline-derived CDR1 and CDR2 are MNHEY and SMNVEV (reference sequence). V gave up 4 bases and J gave up 0 bases, with 9 bases separating them. CDR3 bases: TGTGCCAGCAGTTCTCCGGGCCTGAACACTGAAGCTTTCTTT. It codes for CASSSPGLNTEAFF.

This chain connects TRBV30 to TRBJ1-2; D uncertain. Germline V gene lookup returns CDR1 GTSNPN and CDR2 SVGIG (reference sequence). The V gene lost 5 bases and the J gene lost 8 bases, with 18 bases spanning the gap. The CDR3 contains 13 residues. CDR3 coding DNA: TGTGCCTGGGATCCCGGGATCGGACGGGGCTACACCTTC. This translates into CAWDPGIGRGYTF.

In this sample, this clone turned up once. The chain is built from TRBV18 and TRBJ1-2; maybe TRBD1 (5 bases). The length of the CDR3 is 14 residues. Germline values: CDR1 KGHSH, CDR2 LQKENI. Between the trimmed V and J ends, which lost 2 bases and 4 bases, there was a span of 11 bases. The DNA for the CDR3 is TGTGCCAGCTCACCAAGGGGAATTAGCTATGGCTACACCTTC. Its protein is CASSPRGISYGYTF.

The rearrangement joins TRBV5-6 to TRBJ2-2; TRBD1 agrees at 8 bases. The germline V gene encodes CDR1 SGHDT and CDR2 YYEEEE. V lost 4 bases to trimming and J lost 7 bases; unmatched junction nucleotides: 6. The CDR3 is 14 amino acids. In DNA form, the CDR3 reads TGTGCCAGCAGCCAGGGGGCCGGATTCGGGGAGCTGTTTTTT. Its translation is CASSQGAGFGELFF. Full variable domain (outside the CDR3, taken from reference TRBV5-6 and TRBJ2-2): DAGVTQSPTHLIKTRGQQVTLRCSPKSGHDTVSWYQQALGQGPQFIFQYYEEEERQRGNFPDRFSGHQFPNYSSELNVNALLLGDSALYLCASSQGAGFGELFFGEGSRLTVL.

The V call is TRBV5-1, the J call TRBJ1-1, with D unclear. The CDR3 extends over 15 amino acids. Germline V gene lookup returns CDR1 SGHRS and CDR2 YFSETQ. Trimming stripped 0 bases from V and 1 base from J, with 10 bases between. CDR3 in DNA: TGCGCCAGCAGCTTGGGCGCCGCCCCGAACACTGAAGCTTTCTTT. Its protein product is CASSLGAAPNTEAFF.

This sequence joins TRBV11-3 and TRBJ2-1; 10 bases match TRBD2. Germline trimming cut 2 bases from V and 9 bases from J; bases unmatched to any gene: 4. Germline V CDR1 and CDR2: SGHNT, YENEEA. The CDR3 has 14 amino acids. The CDR3 here is CASSLLAGASEQFF. CDR3 nucleotides: TGTGCCAGCAGCTTACTAGCGGGAGCAAGTGAGCAGTTCTTC.

The rearrangement links TRBV7-9 to TRBJ2-7; unclear D gene. This CDR3 contains 12 residues. The V and J ends lost 4 bases and 0 bases respectively, with 4 bases between them. Germline CDR1 SEHNR, CDR2 FQNEAQ (reference sequence). CDR3 residues: CASSSSSYEQYF. In nucleotides, the CDR3 is TGTGCCAGCAGCTCGAGCTCCTACGAGCAGTACTTC.

V and J are TRBV27 and TRBJ1-2; perhaps TRBD1 as D (5 bases). The CDR3 has 16 amino acids. V lost 2 bases and J lost 0, with 13 bases in between. Germline V CDR1 and CDR2: MNHEY, SMNVEV (reference sequence). The CDR3 nucleotides read TGTGCCAGCAGTTTAACCGGGGCCGTCTCTAACTATGGCTACACCTTC. As protein: CASSLTGAVSNYGYTF.

V usage is TRBV10-2 and J usage is TRBJ2-3, with 9 bases fitting TRBD2. The CDR3 extends over 19 amino acids. Germline CDR1 is WSHSY and CDR2 is SAAADI. V trimming: 0 bases; J trimming: 0 bases; junction bases outside the gene matches: 10. CDR3 residues: CASSESILRLAGSTDTQYF. The DNA of the CDR3 is TGCGCCAGCAGTGAGTCAATCCTCCGGCTAGCGGGAAGCACAGATACGCAGTATTTT.

The rearrangement uses TRBV3-1 (or the pseudogene TRBV3-2) and TRBJ2-7; D call uncertain. The CDR3 totals 13 residues. CDR1 is LGHDT, CDR2 YNNKEL, per germline (reference sequence). Trimming removed 4 bases at V and 3 bases at J, with 10 bases between. The CDR3 DNA reads as TGTGCCAGCAGCCCGACCCGGTTCTACGAGCAGTACTTC. Amino acid sequence: CASSPTRFYEQYF.

The chain combines TRBV28 with TRBJ2-7; possibly TRBD1 for D (6 bases). The CDR3 loop spans 16 amino acids. Trimming cost V 5 bases and J 0 bases, with 17 bases left between them. From germline, CDR1 is MDHEN and CDR2 SYDVKM. In DNA form, the CDR3 reads TGTGCCAGCAGTCTAGCCAGGGGTGGGAGCTCCTACGAGCAGTACTTC. Its translation: CASSLARGGSSYEQYF.